Listed below are T cell receptor beta chains from one sample, sequenced in a study of graft-versus-host responses after intestinal transplantation. Sequenced by immunoSEQ multiplex PCR; TCRdb stores in-frame clones only, minus some. The top ten clones hold around 0.2% of a sample with some 150,000 clones, around 90% of them seen once. Their target antigens are unknown. The sample consisted of unstimulated CD4+ T cells sorted from spleen or lymph node cells, taken before intestinal transplant. These receptors originate from a human donor who received an intestinal transplant. The CDR3 runs from the conserved cysteine through the conserved F or W. D genes are given only for firm matches. Not every row has a clone size; where given, it reads once, few, many or a size class.

len: 16; d_gene: .; j_gene: TRBJ2-1; abundance: .; v_gene: TRBV6-1; CDR3aa: CASSEFIGGAYNEQFF; CDR3nt: TGTGCCAGCAGTGAATTCATAGGAGGGGCCTACAATGAGCAGTTCTTC
len: 16; d_gene: TRBD2; j_gene: TRBJ2-3; abundance: .; v_gene: TRBV5-1; CDR3aa: CASSPGLVGPTDTQYF; CDR3nt: TGCGCCAGCAGCCCGGGACTAGTGGGACCCACAGATACGCAGTATTTT
len: 18; d_gene: TRBD2; j_gene: TRBJ2-1; abundance: .; v_gene: TRBV10-1; CDR3aa: CASSGPGLAGGLGNEQFF; CDR3nt: TGCGCCAGCAGTGGGCCGGGACTAGCGGGAGGTCTCGGCAATGAGCAGTTCTTC
len: 17; d_gene: TRBD1; j_gene: TRBJ2-2; abundance: .; v_gene: TRBV9; CDR3aa: CASRRGTGAPSTGELFF; CDR3nt: TGTGCCAGCAGGCGTGGGACAGGGGCACCGAGCACCGGGGAGCTGTTTTTT
len: 13; d_gene: .; j_gene: TRBJ2-5; abundance: .; v_gene: TRBV5-1; CDR3aa: CASSHDTQETQYF; CDR3nt: TGCGCCAGCAGCCATGACACTCAAGAGACCCAGTACTTC
len: 13; d_gene: .; j_gene: TRBJ2-5; abundance: .; v_gene: TRBV14; CDR3aa: CASSPFRSETQYF; CDR3nt: TGTGCCAGCAGCCCCTTCCGGTCAGAGACCCAGTACTTC
len: 16; d_gene: TRBD2; j_gene: TRBJ2-1; abundance: .; v_gene: TRBV19; CDR3aa: CASSIVGTSRANEQFF; CDR3nt: TGTGCCAGTAGTATAGTTGGGACTAGTCGGGCAAATGAGCAGTTCTTC
len: 15; d_gene: TRBD1; j_gene: TRBJ1-2; abundance: .; v_gene: TRBV7-2; CDR3aa: CASSSFGQGDYGYTF; CDR3nt: TGTGCCAGCAGCTCCTTCGGACAGGGGGACTATGGCTACACCTTC
len: 16; d_gene: TRBD1; j_gene: TRBJ2-1; abundance: .; v_gene: TRBV9; CDR3aa: CASSVGTGQGGNEQFF; CDR3nt: TGTGCCAGCAGCGTAGGAACGGGACAGGGTGGGAATGAGCAGTTCTTC
len: 16; d_gene: .; j_gene: TRBJ2-3; abundance: .; v_gene: TRBV28; CDR3aa: CASSLPTGSRTDTQYF; CDR3nt: TGTGCCAGCAGTTTGCCTACAGGGTCCCGCACAGATACGCAGTATTTT
len: 14; d_gene: TRBD1; j_gene: TRBJ2-7; abundance: .; v_gene: TRBV5-5; CDR3aa: CASSLPWTGGEQYF; CDR3nt: TGTGCCAGCAGCTTGCCGTGGACAGGGGGCGAGCAGTACTTC
len: 18; d_gene: TRBD2; j_gene: TRBJ2-3; abundance: .; v_gene: TRBV18; CDR3aa: CASSPLGSSGISTDTQYF; CDR3nt: TGTGCCAGCTCACCCCTCGGTTCCAGCGGGATCAGCACAGATACGCAGTATTTT
len: 16; d_gene: TRBD1; j_gene: TRBJ2-7; abundance: .; v_gene: TRBV29-1; CDR3aa: CSVTLGTGVWSYEQYF; CDR3nt: TGCAGCGTTACCTTGGGGACAGGGGTTTGGTCCTACGAGCAGTACTTC
len: 14; d_gene: .; j_gene: TRBJ1-2; abundance: .; v_gene: TRBV13; CDR3aa: CASSTQMTNYGYTF; CDR3nt: TGTGCCAGCAGCACACAGATGACTAACTATGGCTACACCTTC
len: 16; d_gene: .; j_gene: TRBJ1-5; abundance: .; v_gene: TRBV27; CDR3aa: CASSPRFGLSNQPQHF; CDR3nt: TGTGCCAGCAGTCCCCGGTTTGGGCTTAGCAATCAGCCCCAGCATTTT
len: 20; d_gene: TRBD1; j_gene: TRBJ2-2; abundance: .; v_gene: TRBV23-1; CDR3aa: CASSQSVGVFYRGRSGELFF; CDR3nt: TGCGCCAGCAGTCAATCCGTCGGGGTTTTTTACAGGGGGCGATCCGGGGAGCTGTTTTTT
len: 14; d_gene: TRBD1; j_gene: TRBJ2-7; abundance: .; v_gene: TRBV28; CDR3aa: CASSLTGWRNEQYF; CDR3nt: TGTGCCAGCAGCCTGACAGGGTGGAGGAACGAGCAGTACTTC
len: 13; d_gene: .; j_gene: TRBJ1-5; abundance: .; v_gene: TRBV5-1; CDR3aa: CASSLTADQPQHF; CDR3nt: TGCGCCAGCAGCTTGACAGCCGATCAGCCCCAGCATTTT
len: 17; d_gene: TRBD2; j_gene: TRBJ2-3; abundance: .; v_gene: TRBV14; CDR3aa: CASSPRGGGRVSDTQYF; CDR3nt: TGTGCCAGCAGCCCCAGAGGGGGCGGGAGGGTTTCAGATACGCAGTATTTT
len: 14; d_gene: .; j_gene: TRBJ2-7; abundance: .; v_gene: TRBV30; CDR3aa: CAWSGQGGAYEQYF; CDR3nt: TGTGCCTGGAGTGGCCAGGGGGGAGCCTACGAGCAGTACTTC
len: 16; d_gene: .; j_gene: TRBJ2-5; abundance: .; v_gene: TRBV28; CDR3aa: CASSPAASSGHQMEYF; CDR3nt: TGTGCCAGCAGTCCAGCGGCTTCCAGCGGGCACCAAATGGAGTACTTC
len: 17; d_gene: .; j_gene: TRBJ2-3; abundance: .; v_gene: TRBV7-8; CDR3aa: CASSLGGALPGTDTQYF; CDR3nt: TGTGCCAGCAGCTTAGGCGGAGCGCTCCCAGGCACAGATACGCAGTATTTT
len: 15; d_gene: .; j_gene: TRBJ2-7; abundance: .; v_gene: TRBV7-8; CDR3aa: CASSQDSPPFDEQYF; CDR3nt: TGTGCCAGCAGCCAAGACAGCCCCCCCTTCGACGAGCAGTACTTC
len: 12; d_gene: .; j_gene: TRBJ1-5; abundance: .; v_gene: TRBV18; CDR3aa: CASSRSPQPQHF; CDR3nt: TGTGCCAGCTCGCGATCACCTCAGCCCCAGCATTTT
len: 16; d_gene: TRBD1; j_gene: TRBJ2-6; abundance: .; v_gene: TRBV27; CDR3aa: CASSPGTGTGANVLTF; CDR3nt: TGTGCCAGCAGTCCCGGGACAGGGACGGGGGCCAACGTCCTGACTTTC
len: 13; d_gene: .; j_gene: TRBJ2-1; abundance: .; v_gene: TRBV7-6; CDR3aa: CASSLDSVDEQFF; CDR3nt: TGTGCCAGCAGCCTCGACTCGGTCGATGAGCAGTTCTTC
len: 15; d_gene: .; j_gene: TRBJ2-1; abundance: .; v_gene: TRBV5-6; CDR3aa: CASSPIGGTYNEQFF; CDR3nt: TGTGCCAGCAGCCCTATAGGTGGGACCTACAATGAGCAGTTCTTC
len: 16; d_gene: TRBD2; j_gene: TRBJ2-1; abundance: few; v_gene: TRBV27; CDR3aa: CASRRSGGGTYNEQFF; CDR3nt: TGTGCCAGCCGAAGAAGCGGGGGGGGTACCTACAATGAGCAGTTCTTC
len: 16; d_gene: .; j_gene: TRBJ1-2; abundance: once; v_gene: TRBV4-1; CDR3aa: CASSQVGHGQTYGYTF; CDR3nt: TGCGCCAGCAGCCAAGTAGGACACGGACAGACCTATGGCTACACCTTC
len: 17; d_gene: .; j_gene: TRBJ2-6; abundance: .; v_gene: TRBV10-3; CDR3aa: CAISDLKRQAGANVLTF; CDR3nt: TGTGCCATCAGTGACCTTAAACGACAGGCTGGGGCCAACGTCCTGACTTTC
len: 16; d_gene: TRBD1; j_gene: TRBJ1-5; abundance: .; v_gene: TRBV27; CDR3aa: CASSLGTGNDGQPQHF; CDR3nt: TGTGCCAGCAGTTTGGGGACAGGGAATGATGGTCAGCCCCAGCATTTT
len: 17; d_gene: TRBD1; j_gene: TRBJ2-7; abundance: .; v_gene: TRBV7-2; CDR3aa: CASSSRGGGQGSYEQYF; CDR3nt: TGTGCCAGCAGCTCTCGTGGGGGCGGACAGGGATCCTACGAGCAGTACTTC
len: 15; d_gene: .; j_gene: TRBJ1-4; abundance: .; v_gene: TRBV28; CDR3aa: CASRRPGALNEKLFF; CDR3nt: TGTGCCAGCAGACGCCCGGGGGCCCTTAATGAAAAACTGTTTTTT
len: 12; d_gene: TRBD2; j_gene: TRBJ2-4; abundance: .; v_gene: TRBV28; CDR3aa: CASSWGGNIQYF; CDR3nt: TGTGCCAGCAGTTGGGGGGGAAACATTCAGTACTTC
len: 16; d_gene: TRBD1; j_gene: TRBJ2-2; abundance: .; v_gene: TRBV9; CDR3aa: CASSAGTGATTGELFF; CDR3nt: TGTGCCAGCAGCGCCGGAACAGGGGCTACTACCGGGGAGCTGTTTTTT
len: 13; d_gene: .; j_gene: TRBJ1-3; abundance: many; v_gene: TRBV4-2; CDR3aa: CASSQGAKNTIYF; CDR3nt: TGTGCCAGCAGCCAGGGGGCGAAAAACACCATATATTTT
len: 15; d_gene: TRBD1; j_gene: TRBJ2-1; abundance: .; v_gene: TRBV6-5; CDR3aa: CASRRDRDSYNEQFF; CDR3nt: TGTGCCAGCAGGCGGGACAGGGACTCCTACAATGAGCAGTTCTTC
len: 15; d_gene: TRBD1; j_gene: TRBJ2-5; abundance: .; v_gene: TRBV19; CDR3aa: CASSSGQGKGETQYF; CDR3nt: TGTGCCAGTAGTTCCGGACAGGGGAAGGGAGAGACCCAGTACTTC